The clone carrying this T cell receptor (beta chain) occurred many times. Its specificity is unknown. This sample stems from a study of T cell repertoires in cytomegalovirus infection. Overall study context: The public TCR beta signatures pointed to both CMV infection and matching HLA type. Study outcomes and limitations: Dominating the ex vivo response were TCR beta clonotypes that were CMV-specific and HLA-C-restricted.

The germline V gene has CDR1 SGHTA and CDR2 FQGNSA. There are 13 residues in the CDR3. Trimming left V 6 bases short and J 5 bases short, with 13 bases between. TCRdb redid the calling of the reads with MiXCR, one entry per CDR3 protein. The sample yields about 260,000 distinct CDR3 sequences, around 15% seen once. Sample: PBMCs. V usage is TRBV7-2 and J usage is TRBJ2-5; D ambiguous. This TCR derives from a human donor in good health (CMV status not recorded). Some clones in this sample may be carry-over from other donors' samples. The CDR3 coding sequence is TGTGCCAGCAGACAGACCGGTGTGGAGACCCAGTACTTC. This gives the protein CASRQTGVETQYF.